This T cell receptor (beta chain) was found in a study of cytomegalovirus exposure and HLA in healthy donors. Study context: About 200 million T cells yielded 90 million to 130 million unique TCR beta sequences, as an earlier analysis found. Study-level findings and limits: Another analysis was done later, and it associated fewer than 20,000 TCR beta sequences with HLA alleles at 0.05 false discovery rate. According to reports, the classifier identified cytomegalovirus status with high specificity and sensitivity.

A word on this clone: What it recognizes is unknown.

PCR involved 60 Vbeta and 13 Jbeta primers. Profiled with immunoSEQ multiplex PCR; TCRdb holds only in-frame clones, not every one. The sample records about 140,000 clones, around 68% being singletons. Germline loops: CDR1 LNHDA, CDR2 SQIVND (reference sequence). CDR3 length: 14 amino acids. The junction had 11 bases not matched to a gene; V was cut back by 8 bases and J by 4 bases. The sequenced sample was PBMCs. J is TRBJ2-7 and V is TRBV19; TRBD1 matches 7 bases. The TCR originated in a man younger than 40 in good health and CMV-seropositive. The CDR3 is CASRSRDSKYEQYF. The CDR3 coding sequence is TGTGCCAGTCGGTCCCGGGACAGCAAATACGAGCAGTACTTC.